This T cell receptor beta chain is drawn from a study of blood T cell repertoires in COVID-19. Clones were read by immunoSEQ multiplex PCR, and TCRdb kept only the in-frame ones, dropping some. The sample includes 250,000 to 350,000 clones, less than 85% seen only once; the top ten take approximately 1.5%. In this sample, this clone turned up once. Different DNA sequences within this sample yield the same CDR3. The CDR3 covers 15 residues. The trim removed 5 bases at V and 10 bases at J, leaving 9 bases unmatched. CDR1 SGHTA and CDR2 FQGNSA come from the germline V gene. Sequenced: peripheral blood. The receptor was isolated from a human donor with COVID-19, enrolled during active disease. The donor label of this sample is uncertain. The chain carries TRBV7-2 and TRBJ1-6, with 9 bases fitting TRBD1. The CDR3 DNA sequence: TGTGCCAGCAGCCCTCCCGGACAGGGGAACTCACCCCTCCACTTT. Translation gives CASSPPGQGNSPLHF. Supplemented by reference TRBV7-2 and TRBJ1-6, the full variable domain reads GAGVSQSPSNKVTEKGKDVELRCDPISGHTALYWYRQSLGQGLEFLIYFQGNSAPDKSGLPSDRFSAERTGGSVSTLTIQRTQQEDSAVYLCASSPPGQGNSPLHFGNGTRLTVT.